Included here is one T cell receptor beta chain sequence, with context. The antigen is undetermined. After removal of 4 bases from V and 4 bases from J, the junction contained 12 bases not matched to a gene. CDR3 length equals 17 residues. Per germline, CDR1 KGHDR and CDR2 SFDVKD. This sample was taken from a study of T cells in Graves' hyperthyroidism and ophthalmopathy. Notes on the study in general: Most expanded thyroid clonotypes above 0.001 recurred in blood.

The TCR beta CDR3 regions underwent amplification using RNA transcripts as the source. First-round RT-PCR of the TCR CDR3 relied on the HTBI primer set. TCRdb re-called the multiplex PCR reads through MiXCR, storing one row per CDR3 protein. The sample consists of more than 550,000 distinct CDR3 sequences, less than 45% of them appearing once. The sample consisted of peripheral blood or thyroid tissue (not recorded which). This TCR came from an adult man with Graves' disease, either hyperthyroidism or ophthalmopathy (not recorded which). The chain combines TRBV24-1 with TRBJ2-5, with 9 bases matching TRBD1. CDR3 sequence (DNA): TGTGCCACCAGTGACTACGGAGGGACAGGGCTACGAGAGACCCAGTACTTC. Translation gives CATSDYGGTGLRETQYF.